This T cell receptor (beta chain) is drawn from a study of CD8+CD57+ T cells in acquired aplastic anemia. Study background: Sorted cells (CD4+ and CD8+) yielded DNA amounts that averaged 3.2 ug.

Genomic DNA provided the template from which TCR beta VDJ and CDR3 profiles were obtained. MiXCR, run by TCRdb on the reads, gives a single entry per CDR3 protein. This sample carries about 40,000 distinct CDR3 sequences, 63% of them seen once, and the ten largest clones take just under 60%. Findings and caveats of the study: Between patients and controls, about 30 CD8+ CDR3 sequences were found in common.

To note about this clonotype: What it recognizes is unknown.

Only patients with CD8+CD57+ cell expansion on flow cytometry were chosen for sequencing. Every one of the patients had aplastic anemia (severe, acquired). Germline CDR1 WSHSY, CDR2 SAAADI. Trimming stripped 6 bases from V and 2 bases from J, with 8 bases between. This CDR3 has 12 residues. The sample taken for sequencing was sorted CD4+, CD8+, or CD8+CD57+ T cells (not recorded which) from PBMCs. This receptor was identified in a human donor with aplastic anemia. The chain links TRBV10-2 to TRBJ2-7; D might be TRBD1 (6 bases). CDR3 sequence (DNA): TGCGCCAGCAGCACAGGGCCCTACGAGCAGTACTTC. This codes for CASSTGPYEQYF.